This T cell receptor beta chain was recovered during a study of T cell repertoires in cytomegalovirus infection. One entry per CDR3 protein, called by TCRdb with MiXCR from the reads. The sample contains some 150,000 distinct CDR3 sequences, 23% of which appear only once. This clonotype came up a few times. V shed 2 bases and J 0 bases; nucleotides not matched to a gene: 4. The germline CDR1 and CDR2 sequences are SGHVS and FNYEAQ. CDR3 size: 16 residues. The receptor was isolated from a human donor in good health (CMV status not recorded). Some clones in this sample may be carry-over from other donors' samples. V gene TRBV7-6 combines with J gene TRBJ2-3; 8 nucleotides align to TRBD1. Input material: PBMCs. CDR3 sequence: CASSLWTGSSTDTQYF. DNA for the CDR3: TGTGCCAGCAGCTTATGGACAGGGAGCAGCACAGATACGCAGTATTTT.